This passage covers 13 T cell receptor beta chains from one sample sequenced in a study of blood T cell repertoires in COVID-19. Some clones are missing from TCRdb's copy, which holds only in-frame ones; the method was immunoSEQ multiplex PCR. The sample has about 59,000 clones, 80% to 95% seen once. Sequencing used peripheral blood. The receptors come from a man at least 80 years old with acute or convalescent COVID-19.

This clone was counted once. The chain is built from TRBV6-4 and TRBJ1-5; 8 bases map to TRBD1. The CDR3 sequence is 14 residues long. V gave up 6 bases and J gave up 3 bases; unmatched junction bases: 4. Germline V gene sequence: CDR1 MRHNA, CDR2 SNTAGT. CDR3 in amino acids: CASSRQGPNQPQHF. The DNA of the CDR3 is TGTGCCAGCAGCCGACAGGGGCCCAATCAGCCCCAGCATTTT.

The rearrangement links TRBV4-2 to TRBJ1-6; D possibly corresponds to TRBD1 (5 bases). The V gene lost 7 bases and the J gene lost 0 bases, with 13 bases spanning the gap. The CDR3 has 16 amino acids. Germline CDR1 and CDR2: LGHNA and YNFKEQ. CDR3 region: CASTLTGDSYNSPLHF. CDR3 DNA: TGTGCCAGCACCCTTACAGGAGACTCCTATAATTCACCCCTCCACTTT.

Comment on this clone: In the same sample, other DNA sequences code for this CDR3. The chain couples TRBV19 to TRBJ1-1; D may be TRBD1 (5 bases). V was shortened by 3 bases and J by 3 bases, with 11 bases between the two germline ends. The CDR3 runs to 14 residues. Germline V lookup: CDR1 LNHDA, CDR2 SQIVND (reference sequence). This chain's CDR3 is CASSIWGLDTEAFF. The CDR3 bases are TGTGCCAGTAGTATCTGGGGCTTGGACACTGAAGCTTTCTTT.

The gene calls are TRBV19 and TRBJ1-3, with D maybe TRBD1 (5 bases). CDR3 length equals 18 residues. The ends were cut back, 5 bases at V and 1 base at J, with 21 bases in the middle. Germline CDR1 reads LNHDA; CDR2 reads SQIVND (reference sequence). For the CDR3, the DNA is TGTGCCAGTAGTCTCTATGCAGGGCCCGGAACATCTGGAAACACCATATATTTT. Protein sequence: CASSLYAGPGTSGNTIYF.

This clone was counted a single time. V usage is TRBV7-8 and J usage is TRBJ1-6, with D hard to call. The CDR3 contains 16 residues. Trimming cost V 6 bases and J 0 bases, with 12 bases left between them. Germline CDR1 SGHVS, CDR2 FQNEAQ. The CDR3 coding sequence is TGTGCCAGCAGGCCCTCCAGGTTCTCCTATAATTCACCCCTCCACTTT. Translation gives CASRPSRFSYNSPLHF.

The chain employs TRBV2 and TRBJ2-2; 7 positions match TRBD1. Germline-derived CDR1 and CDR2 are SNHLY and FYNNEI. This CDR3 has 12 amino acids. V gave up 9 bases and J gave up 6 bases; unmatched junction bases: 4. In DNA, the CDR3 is TGTGCCAGTCGACAGGGAGCCGGGGAGCTGTTTTTT. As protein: CASRQGAGELFF.

CDR3 bases: TGTGCCACCAGCGCGGAACACACCGGGGAGCTGTTTTTT. Translating it yields CATSAEHTGELFF. The chain recombines TRBV24-1 with TRBJ2-2; D call uncertain. Germline V lookup: CDR1 KGHDR, CDR2 SFDVKD. The CDR3 consists of 13 residues. The ends were cut back, 7 bases at V and 3 bases at J, with 8 bases in the middle.

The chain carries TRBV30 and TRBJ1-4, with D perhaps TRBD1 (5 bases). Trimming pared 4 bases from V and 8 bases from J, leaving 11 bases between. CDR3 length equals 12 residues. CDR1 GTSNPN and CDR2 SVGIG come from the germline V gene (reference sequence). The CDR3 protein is CAWTQGGEKLFF. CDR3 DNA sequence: TGTGCCTGGACCCAGGGAGGGGAAAAACTGTTTTTT.

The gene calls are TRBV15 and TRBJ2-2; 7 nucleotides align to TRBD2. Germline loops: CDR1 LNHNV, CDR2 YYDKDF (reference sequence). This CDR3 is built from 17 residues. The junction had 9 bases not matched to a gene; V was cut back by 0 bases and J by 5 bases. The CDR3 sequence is CATSRDPPGGGTGELFF. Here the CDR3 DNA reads TGTGCCACCAGCAGAGACCCCCCGGGGGGAGGGACCGGGGAGCTGTTTTTT.

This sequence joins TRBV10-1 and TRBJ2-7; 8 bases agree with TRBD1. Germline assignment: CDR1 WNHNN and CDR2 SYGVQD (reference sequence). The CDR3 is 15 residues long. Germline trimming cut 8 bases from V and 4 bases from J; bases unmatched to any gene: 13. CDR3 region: CASFLSGQGSYEQYF. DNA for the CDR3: TGCGCCAGCTTTCTTTCCGGACAGGGTTCTTACGAGCAGTACTTC.

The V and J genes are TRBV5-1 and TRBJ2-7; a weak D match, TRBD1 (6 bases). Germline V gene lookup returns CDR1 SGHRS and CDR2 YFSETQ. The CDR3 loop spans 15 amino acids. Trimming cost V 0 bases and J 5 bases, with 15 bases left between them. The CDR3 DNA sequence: TGCGCCAGCAGCTTGGCCCTCCAGGGGCAGGACGAGCAGTACTTC. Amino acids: CASSLALQGQDEQYF.

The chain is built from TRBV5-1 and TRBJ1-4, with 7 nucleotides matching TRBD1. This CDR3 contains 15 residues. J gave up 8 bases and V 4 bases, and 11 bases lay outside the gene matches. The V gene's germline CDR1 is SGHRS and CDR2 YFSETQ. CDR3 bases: TGCGCCAGCAGCCAGACGACAGGGTTAGAGGAAAAACTGTTTTTT. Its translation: CASSQTTGLEEKLFF. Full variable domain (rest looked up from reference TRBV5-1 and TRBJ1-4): KAGVTQTPRYLIKTRGQQVTLSCSPISGHRSVSWYQQTPGQGLQFLFEYFSETQRNKGNFPGRFSGRQFSNSRSEMNVSTLELGDSALYLCASSQTTGLEEKLFFGSGTQLSVL.

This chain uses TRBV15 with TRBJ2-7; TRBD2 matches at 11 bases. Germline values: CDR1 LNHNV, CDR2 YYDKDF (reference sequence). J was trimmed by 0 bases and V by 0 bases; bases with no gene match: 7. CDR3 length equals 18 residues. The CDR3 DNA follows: TGTGCCACCAGCAGAGATCGGGCTAGCGGGGGGCACTCCTACGAGCAGTACTTC. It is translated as CATSRDRASGGHSYEQYF.